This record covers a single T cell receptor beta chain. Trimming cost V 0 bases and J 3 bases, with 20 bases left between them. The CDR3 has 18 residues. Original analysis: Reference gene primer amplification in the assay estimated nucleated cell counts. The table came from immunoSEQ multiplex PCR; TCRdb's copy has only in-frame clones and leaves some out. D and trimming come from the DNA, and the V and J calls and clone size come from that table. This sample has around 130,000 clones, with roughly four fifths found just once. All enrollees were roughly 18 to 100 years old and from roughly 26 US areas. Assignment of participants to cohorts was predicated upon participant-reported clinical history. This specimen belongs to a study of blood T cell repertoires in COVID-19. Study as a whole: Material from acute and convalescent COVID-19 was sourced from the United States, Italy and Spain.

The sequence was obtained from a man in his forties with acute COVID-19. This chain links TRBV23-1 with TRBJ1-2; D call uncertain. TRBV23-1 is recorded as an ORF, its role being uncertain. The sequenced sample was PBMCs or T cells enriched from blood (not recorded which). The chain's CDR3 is CASSQSRADGERDYGYTF. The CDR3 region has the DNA TGCGCCAGCAGTCAATCGCGGGCGGACGGCGAAAGGGACTATGGCTACACCTTC.